The 29 T cell receptor beta chains reported below all come from one sample, sequenced in a study of cytomegalovirus exposure and HLA in healthy donors. The PCR employed 60 Vbeta primers together with 13 Jbeta primers. TCRdb keeps only in-frame clones here, not all; method: immunoSEQ multiplex PCR. The sample has about 86,000 clones; 79% are singletons. Sequenced: PBMCs. The receptors here all came from a woman aged 40 to 50 in good health and CMV-seropositive.

There are a few counts of this clone. This sequence joins TRBV6-1 and TRBJ2-3; possibly TRBD1 for D (6 bases). Germline CDR1 and CDR2: MNHNS and SASEGT. The CDR3 spans 15 residues. Trimming stripped 2 bases from V and 6 bases from J, with 15 bases between. The CDR3 loop reads CASSEPTGPEDTQYF. The CDR3 nucleotides are TGTGCCAGCAGTGAACCGACAGGCCCGGAGGATACGCAGTATTTT.

J is TRBJ2-1 and V is TRBV7-2, with D perhaps TRBD1 (6 bases). The germline gives CDR1 SGHTA, CDR2 FQGNSA. V dropped 3 bases and J dropped 6 bases, with 21 bases sitting between them. This CDR3 is built from 17 residues. CDR3 in amino acids: CASSFGMRGWSGNEQFF. CDR3 sequence (DNA): TGTGCCAGCAGCTTCGGGATGAGGGGGTGGTCGGGCAATGAGCAGTTCTTC. Supplemented by reference TRBV7-2 and TRBJ2-1, the full variable domain reads GAGVSQSPSNKVTEKGKDVELRCDPISGHTALYWYRQSLGQGLEFLIYFQGNSAPDKSGLPSDRFSAERTGGSVSTLTIQRTQQEDSAVYLCASSFGMRGWSGNEQFFGPGTRLTVL.

The chain is built from TRBV10-1 and TRBJ1-1, with 12 nucleotides matching TRBD1. CDR3 size: 16 residues. Per germline, CDR1 WNHNN and CDR2 SYGVQD (reference sequence). Losses at the gene ends were 4 bases for V and 2 bases for J; bases not matched to a gene: 5. The CDR3 region has the DNA TGCGCCAGCAGTGGAATAGGGACAGGGGGCAACACTGAAGCTTTCTTT. Its translation is CASSGIGTGGNTEAFF.

This chain links TRBV2 with TRBJ2-4; D is unclear. The V gene lost 6 bases and the J gene lost 10 bases, with 10 bases spanning the gap. There are 11 residues in the CDR3. Germline V lookup: CDR1 SNHLY, CDR2 FYNNEI. The CDR3 DNA reads as TGTGCCAGCAGCCAACAGATTATTCAGTACTTC. This gives the protein CASSQQIIQYF.

A single count supports this clone. The rearrangement uses TRBV4-3 and TRBJ1-6; perhaps TRBD1 as D (6 bases). CDR1 is LGHNA and CDR2 is YSLEER in the germline V gene. The CDR3 has 14 residues. The V and J ends lost 4 bases and 7 bases respectively, with 11 bases between them. Here the CDR3 reads CASSPGHANSPLHF. Here the CDR3 DNA reads TGCGCCAGCAGCCCGGGACATGCCAATTCACCCCTCCACTTT.

This clone was counted between two and nine times. The chain uses TRBV4-1 and TRBJ2-7; TRBD2 matches at 7 bases. CDR3 length: 15 residues. Germline CDR1 and CDR2: MGHRA and YSYEKL. Trimming removed 1 base from V and 4 bases from J; junction bases left unmatched: 7. The CDR3 protein is CASSQGAGVGYEQYF. The CDR3 DNA follows: TGCGCCAGCAGCCAAGGGGCGGGAGTCGGGTACGAGCAGTACTTC.

V is TRBV5-8 and J is TRBJ1-2, with a tentative D call TRBD1 (5 bases). CDR3 length equals 14 residues. The ends were cut back, 2 bases at V and 0 bases at J, with 8 bases in the middle. In germline, CDR1 is SGHTS, CDR2 YDEGEE. CDR3 in DNA: TGTGCCAGCAGCTTTAGGGGCGCTAACTATGGCTACACCTTC. Amino acid sequence: CASSFRGANYGYTF.

This clone was detected a few times. This chain joins TRBV5-1 and TRBJ2-5; TRBD2 matches 7 bases. V was clipped by 6 bases and J by 0 bases; unmatched bases: 8. There are 15 residues in the CDR3. The germline V gene encodes CDR1 SGHRS and CDR2 YFSETQ. Here the CDR3 DNA reads TGCGCCAGCATCCGGAGCGGGGCTTACCAAGAGACCCAGTACTTC. Encoded protein: CASIRSGAYQETQYF.

The chain employs TRBV4-3 and TRBJ2-7; the match to TRBD1 covers 7 bases. CDR1 LGHNA and CDR2 YSLEER come from the germline V gene. CDR3 length: 13 amino acids. The ends lost 3 bases at V and 3 bases at J; junction bases unmatched: 2. CDR3: CASSHGQDYEQYF. The CDR3 DNA sequence: TGCGCCAGCAGCCACGGACAGGACTACGAGCAGTACTTC.

For the CDR3, the DNA is TGTGCCACCAGCAGAGTGACGGGAGGGCCTTACAATGAGCAGTTCTTC. Protein: CATSRVTGGPYNEQFF. V is TRBV15 and J is TRBJ2-1; 8 nucleotides line up with TRBD2. V was clipped by 1 base and J by 4 bases; unmatched bases: 6. There are 16 residues in the CDR3. CDR1 and CDR2 (germline): LNHNV, YYDKDF (reference sequence).

About this clone: This CDR3 is also generated by other DNA sequences in the sample. This chain connects TRBV7-2 to TRBJ2-7; 7 positions match TRBD1. The CDR3 is 14 residues long. Trimming cost V 1 base and J 1 base; bases outside gene matches: 1. Germline V gene sequence: CDR1 SGHTA, CDR2 FQGNSA. The CDR3 sequence is CASSLGTGSYEQYF. The CDR3 region has the DNA TGTGCCAGCAGCTTAGGGACAGGTTCCTACGAGCAGTACTTC. Combining the CDR3 with reference TRBV7-2 and TRBJ2-7 gives the whole variable domain GAGVSQSPSNKVTEKGKDVELRCDPISGHTALYWYRQSLGQGLEFLIYFQGNSAPDKSGLPSDRFSAERTGGSVSTLTIQRTQQEDSAVYLCASSLGTGSYEQYFGPGTRLTVT.

CDR3 in amino acids: CASSGQTGQAGNTIYF. The CDR3 bases are TGCGCCAGCAGCGGACAGACAGGGCAGGCTGGAAACACCATATATTTT. The V and J genes are TRBV5-1 and TRBJ1-3; 7 nucleotides line up with TRBD1. Trimming at V came to 4 bases and at J to 2 bases, leaving 9 bases not matched to a gene. Germline V gene sequence: CDR1 SGHRS, CDR2 YFSETQ. The CDR3 runs 16 residues.

DNA of the CDR3: TGTGCCAGCTCACCGGGGACAGGGAGGGACACTGAAGCTTTCTTT. It encodes CASSPGTGRDTEAFF. The rearrangement links TRBV18 to TRBJ1-1; TRBD1 matches 9 bases. CDR1 KGHSH and CDR2 LQKENI come from the germline V gene. The CDR3 has 15 amino acids. Trimming cost V 3 bases and J 3 bases; bases outside gene matches: 5.

This rearrangement joins TRBV19 to TRBJ2-7; 7 nucleotides align to TRBD1. This CDR3 contains 15 residues. The J segment lost 2 bases and the V segment lost 4 bases, leaving 8 bases of the junction unmatched. Germline V gene data show CDR1 as LNHDA and CDR2 as SQIVND (reference sequence). The CDR3 nucleotides read TGTGCCAGTAGTACCCTAGGGACAGTTACCTACGAGCAGTACTTC. Translating gives CASSTLGTVTYEQYF.

V is TRBV7-2 and J is TRBJ1-6, with 9 bases matching TRBD1. Germline loops: CDR1 SGHTA, CDR2 FQGNSA. Trimming removed 6 bases from V and 4 bases from J; junction bases left unmatched: 7. The CDR3 is 16 amino acids. CDR3 amino acids: CASRPQTGGYNSPLHF. CDR3 coding DNA: TGTGCCAGCAGACCCCAGACAGGGGGTTATAATTCACCCCTCCACTTT.

V gene TRBV7-8 combines with J gene TRBJ1-1, with 7 bases identical to TRBD1. Per germline, CDR1 SGHVS and CDR2 FQNEAQ. J was trimmed by 5 bases and V by 2 bases; bases with no gene match: 11. CDR3 length equals 16 residues. The CDR3 reads CASSLRQGGIGTEAFF. CDR3 in DNA: TGTGCCAGCAGCTTACGTCAGGGGGGCATCGGAACTGAAGCTTTCTTT.

The chain combines TRBV9 with TRBJ1-5; 7 bases agree with TRBD1. Germline V gene data show CDR1 as SGDLS and CDR2 as YYNGEE. Germline trimming cut 2 bases from V and 5 bases from J; bases unmatched to any gene: 1. The length of the CDR3 is 13 residues. CDR3 protein: CASSVDRDQPQHF. CDR3 bases: TGTGCCAGCAGCGTCGACAGGGATCAGCCCCAGCATTTT.

The DNA for the CDR3 is TGCGCCAGTCCCGGGCGGCAAGACAGGGGGCGCACCGAGACCCAGTACTTC. Amino acids: CASPGRQDRGRTETQYF. The chain is built from TRBV10-1 and TRBJ2-5; 10 bases are a match to TRBD1. Germline V gene lookup returns CDR1 WNHNN and CDR2 SYGVQD (reference sequence). V dropped 9 bases and J dropped 5; count of bases not matched to a gene: 18. CDR3 length equals 17 residues.

CDR3 loop: CASSAEPGQSNEQFF. CDR3 sequence (DNA): TGTGCCAGCAGCGCCGAACCGGGACAGAGCAATGAGCAGTTCTTC. This chain links TRBV9 with TRBJ2-1; 7 bases fit TRBD1. The germline V gene encodes CDR1 SGDLS and CDR2 YYNGEE. Losses at the gene ends were 3 bases for V and 6 bases for J; bases not matched to a gene: 9. This CDR3 has 15 amino acids.

The chain joins TRBV5-1 to TRBJ1-1, with 7 bases that match TRBD1. In germline, CDR1 is SGHRS, CDR2 YFSETQ. The CDR3 is 13 residues long. The J segment lost 3 bases and the V segment lost 2 bases, leaving 1 base of the junction unmatched. The CDR3 bases are TGCGCCAGCAGCTTCACAGGGGACACTGAAGCTTTCTTT. Translated, it gives CASSFTGDTEAFF. The variable domain in full, completed from reference TRBV5-1 and TRBJ1-1, reads KAGVTQTPRYLIKTRGQQVTLSCSPISGHRSVSWYQQTPGQGLQFLFEYFSETQRNKGNFPGRFSGRQFSNSRSEMNVSTLELGDSALYLCASSFTGDTEAFFGQGTRLTVV.

This clone was counted between two and nine times. The chain employs TRBV5-1 and TRBJ1-5, with D maybe TRBD1 (5 bases). The CDR3 runs to 14 residues. V lost 4 bases and J 1 base, leaving 9 bases between the germline ends. Per germline, CDR1 SGHRS and CDR2 YFSETQ. The CDR3, as DNA: TGCGCCAGCAGCGTATCAGGGAGCAATCAGCCCCAGCATTTT. This sequence encodes CASSVSGSNQPQHF.

The gene calls are TRBV5-4 and TRBJ2-7; 7 bases line up with TRBD1. V lost 3 bases to trimming and J lost 6 bases; unmatched junction nucleotides: 9. The length of the CDR3 is 14 residues. Germline lookup yields CDR1 SGHNT and CDR2 YYREEE (reference sequence). The CDR3 region has the DNA TGTGCCAGCAGCTACAGGGGCACCCTCCTCGAGCAGTACTTC. Its translation: CASSYRGTLLEQYF.

The rearrangement links TRBV7-3 to TRBJ1-1, with D hard to call. V was pared by 0 bases and J by 7 bases, with 9 bases between. This CDR3 contains 13 residues. Germline V CDR1 and CDR2: SGHTA, FQGTGA. CDR3 sequence reads: CASSLTRHGEAFF. Here the CDR3 DNA reads TGTGCCAGCAGCTTAACGAGGCACGGTGAAGCTTTCTTT. Full variable domain (rest looked up from reference TRBV7-3 and TRBJ1-1): GAGVSQTPSNKVTEKGKYVELRCDPISGHTALYWYRQSLGQGPEFLIYFQGTGAADDSGLPNDRFFAVRPEGSVSTLKIQRTERGDSAVYLCASSLTRHGEAFFGQGTRLTVV.

The chain employs TRBV5-1 and TRBJ1-2, with D maybe TRBD1 (5 bases). Between the trimmed V and J ends, which lost 4 bases and 8 bases, there was a span of 24 bases. The germline V gene encodes CDR1 SGHRS and CDR2 YFSETQ. CDR3 length: 16 amino acids. The CDR3 region has the DNA TGCGCCAGCAGCCAACCTATAGGAGGAGGGGAGGGCGGCTACACCTTC. This codes for CASSQPIGGGEGGYTF.

V and J are TRBV7-9 and TRBJ2-7, with 11 bases aligning to TRBD2. The CDR3 extends over 16 amino acids. CDR1 and CDR2 from the germline V gene are SEHNR and FQNEAQ (reference sequence). Trimming removed 6 bases from V and 3 bases from J; junction bases left unmatched: 10. For the CDR3, the DNA is TGTGCCAGCAGGGGCTCGGGACTAGCGGATTTCTACGAGCAGTACTTC. Its protein product is CASRGSGLADFYEQYF.

This chain links TRBV5-4 with TRBJ1-5; 7 bases fit TRBD1. Trimming removed 4 bases from V and 7 bases from J; junction bases left unmatched: 5. The CDR3 is 13 amino acids. Germline CDR1 SGHNT, CDR2 YYREEE (reference sequence). Here the CDR3 DNA reads TGTGCCAGCAGCCAAGGGGGCGAACAGCCCCAGCATTTT. Its translation is CASSQGGEQPQHF.

V usage is TRBV7-8 and J usage is TRBJ2-2; maybe TRBD1 (6 bases). The CDR3 covers 16 residues. The germline V gene has CDR1 SGHVS and CDR2 FQNEAQ. V was clipped by 5 bases and J by 1 base, with 14 bases between them. The CDR3 spells CASSQGWHLNTGELFF. CDR3 DNA: TGTGCCAGCAGCCAGGGGTGGCACCTGAACACCGGGGAGCTGTTTTTT.

Note on this clone: The sample contains more than one DNA sequence encoding this CDR3. The rearrangement uses TRBV7-9 and TRBJ2-7; tentative D call: TRBD2 (5 bases). Germline CDR1 reads SEHNR; CDR2 reads FQNEAQ (reference sequence). The V end lost 5 bases, the J end lost 2 bases, and 10 bases lay between the germline ends. The CDR3 contains 13 residues. CDR3 amino acids: CASSPPGTYEQYF. The CDR3 nucleotides read TGTGCCAGCAGCCCGCCGGGGACCTACGAGCAGTACTTC.

The chain recombines TRBV11-1 with TRBJ2-1; 11 positions match TRBD2. The CDR3 covers 16 residues. Germline trimming cut 4 bases from V and 6 bases from J; bases unmatched to any gene: 8. In germline, CDR1 is SGHAT, CDR2 FQDESV (reference sequence). The CDR3 coding sequence is TGTGCCAGCAGCTCTACTTTAGCGGGAGGGCGCAATGAGCAGTTCTTC. Translation gives CASSSTLAGGRNEQFF.